This T cell receptor (beta chain) was obtained from a study of blood T cell repertoires in COVID-19. Study context: Acute and convalescent COVID-19 specimens originated in the United States, Italy and Spain.

The germline V gene encodes CDR1 MNHEY and CDR2 SVGAGI. The CDR3 is made up of 14 amino acids. V dropped 5 bases and J dropped 1; count of bases not matched to a gene: 5. Per the original methods: Estimated nucleated cell counts came from reference gene primer amplification. The assay was immunoSEQ multiplex PCR, and TCRdb's table has in-frame clones only and misses some. Clonal size and the V and J genes are those of that table, whereas D and trimming came from the DNA. Of tens of thousands of clones listed, over 80% were seen once; the top ten hold more than 2.5%. This clone has a single count. The TCR originated in an elderly man with active or convalescent COVID-19. The rearrangement joins TRBV6-5 to TRBJ2-7; 7 nucleotides align to TRBD2. Sequencing used peripheral blood. CDR3 loop: CASSRSGASYEQYF. CDR3 nucleotides: TGTGCCAGCAGTCGAAGCGGGGCGTCCTACGAGCAGTACTTC.